This T cell receptor beta chain was sequenced during a study of T cells in Graves' hyperthyroidism and ophthalmopathy. Amplification of TCR beta CDR3 regions used RNA as the template. Researchers ran a first-round RT-PCR on the TCR CDR3 using the HTBI primer set. TCRdb re-called the multiplex PCR reads through MiXCR, storing one row per CDR3 protein. The sample consists of 550,000 to 800,000 distinct CDR3 sequences, about a sixth of them appearing once. General observations from the study: Patients with ophthalmopathy were separated from those with stable hyperthyroidism by a 13 V-J model.

There are 18 residues in the CDR3. Trimming took 2 bases from V and 5 from J; bases not matched to a gene: 19. Germline CDR1 is GTSNPN and CDR2 is SVGIG (reference sequence). This clonotype was counted between two and nine times. Antigen unknown. The PBMCs were taken from approximately 9.7 ml of fresh peripheral blood. The material sequenced was blood. The source of this sequence is a man aged 18 to 29 with Graves' hyperthyroidism. The chain uses TRBV30 and TRBJ1-1; 8 nucleotides align to TRBD1. Here the CDR3 reads CAWSSPAHGQGRRTEAFF. CDR3 sequence (DNA): TGTGCCTGGAGTTCACCTGCACACGGACAGGGAAGGAGGACTGAAGCTTTCTTT.